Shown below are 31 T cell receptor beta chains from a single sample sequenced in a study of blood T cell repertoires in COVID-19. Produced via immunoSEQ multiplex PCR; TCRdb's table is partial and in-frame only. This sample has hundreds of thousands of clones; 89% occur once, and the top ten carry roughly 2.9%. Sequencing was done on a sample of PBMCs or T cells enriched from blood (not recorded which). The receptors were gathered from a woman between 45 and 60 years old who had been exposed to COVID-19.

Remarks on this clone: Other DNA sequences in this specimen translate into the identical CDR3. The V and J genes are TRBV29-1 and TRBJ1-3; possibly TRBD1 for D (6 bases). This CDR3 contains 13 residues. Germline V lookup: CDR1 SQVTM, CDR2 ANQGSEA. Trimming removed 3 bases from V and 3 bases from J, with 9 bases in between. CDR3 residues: CSVDRGNGNTIYF. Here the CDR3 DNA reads TGCAGCGTTGACAGGGGTAATGGAAACACCATATATTTT. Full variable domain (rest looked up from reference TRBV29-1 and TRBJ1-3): SAVISQKPSRDICQRGTSLTIQCQVDSQVTMMFWYRQQPGQSLTLIATANQGSEATYESGFVIDKFPISRPNLTFSTLTVSNMSPEDSSIYLCSVDRGNGNTIYFGEGSWLTVV.

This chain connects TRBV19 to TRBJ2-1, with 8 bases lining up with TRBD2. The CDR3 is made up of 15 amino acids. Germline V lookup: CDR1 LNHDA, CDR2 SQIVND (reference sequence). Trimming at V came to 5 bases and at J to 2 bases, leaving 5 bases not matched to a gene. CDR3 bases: TGTGCCAGTAGTGACGGGGGGGCCGCCTACAATGAGCAGTTCTTC. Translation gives CASSDGGAAYNEQFF.

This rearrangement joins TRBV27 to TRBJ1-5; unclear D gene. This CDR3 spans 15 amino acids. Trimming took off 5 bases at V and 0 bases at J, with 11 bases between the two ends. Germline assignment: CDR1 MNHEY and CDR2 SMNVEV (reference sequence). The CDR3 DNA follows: TGTGCCAGCAGTCCGTTACAGTATAGCAATCAGCCCCAGCATTTT. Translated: CASSPLQYSNQPQHF.

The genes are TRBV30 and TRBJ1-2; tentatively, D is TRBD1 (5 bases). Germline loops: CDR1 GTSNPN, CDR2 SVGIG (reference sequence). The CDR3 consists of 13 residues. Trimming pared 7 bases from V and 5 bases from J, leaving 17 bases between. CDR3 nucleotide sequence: TGTGCCTACTCCCAAACAGGTCCTTATGGCTACACCTTC. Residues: CAYSQTGPYGYTF.

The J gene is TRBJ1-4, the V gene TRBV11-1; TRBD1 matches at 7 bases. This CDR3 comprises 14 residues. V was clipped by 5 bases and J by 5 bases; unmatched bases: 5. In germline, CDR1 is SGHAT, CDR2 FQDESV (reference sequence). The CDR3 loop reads CASSAGTANEKLFF. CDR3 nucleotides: TGTGCCAGCAGCGCCGGGACAGCGAATGAAAAACTGTTTTTT.

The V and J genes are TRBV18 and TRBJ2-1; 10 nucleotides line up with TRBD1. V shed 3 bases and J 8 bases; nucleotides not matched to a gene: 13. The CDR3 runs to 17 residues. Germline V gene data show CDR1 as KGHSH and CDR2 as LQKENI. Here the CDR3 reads CASSPAVRGTGADEQFF. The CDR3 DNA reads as TGTGCCAGCTCACCGGCGGTTAGGGGGACAGGGGCTGATGAGCAGTTCTTC.

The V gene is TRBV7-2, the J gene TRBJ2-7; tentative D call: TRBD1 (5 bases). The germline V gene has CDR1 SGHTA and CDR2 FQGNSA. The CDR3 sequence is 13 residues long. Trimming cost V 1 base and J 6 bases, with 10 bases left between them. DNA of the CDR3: TGTGCCAGCAGCTTAGACCAGGGTTCCGAGCAGTACTTC. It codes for CASSLDQGSEQYF.

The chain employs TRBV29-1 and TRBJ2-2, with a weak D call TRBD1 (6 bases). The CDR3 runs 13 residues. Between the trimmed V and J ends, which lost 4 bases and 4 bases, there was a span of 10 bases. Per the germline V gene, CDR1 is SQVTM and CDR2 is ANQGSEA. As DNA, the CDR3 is TGCAGCGTTGGTCAGGGGTCCACCGGGGAGCTGTTTTTT. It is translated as CSVGQGSTGELFF.

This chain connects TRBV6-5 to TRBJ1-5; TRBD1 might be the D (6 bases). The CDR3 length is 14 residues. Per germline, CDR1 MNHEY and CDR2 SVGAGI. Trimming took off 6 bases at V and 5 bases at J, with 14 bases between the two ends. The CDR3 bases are TGTGCCAGCAGGAGAACAGGGTCCCATCAGCCCCAGCATTTT. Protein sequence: CASRRTGSHQPQHF.

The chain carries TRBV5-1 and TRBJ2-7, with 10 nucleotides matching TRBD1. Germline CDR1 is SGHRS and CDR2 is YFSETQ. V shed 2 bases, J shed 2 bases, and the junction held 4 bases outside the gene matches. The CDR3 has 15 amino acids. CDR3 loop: CASSFGDRGTYEQYF. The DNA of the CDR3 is TGCGCCAGCAGCTTTGGGGACAGGGGAACCTACGAGCAGTACTTC.

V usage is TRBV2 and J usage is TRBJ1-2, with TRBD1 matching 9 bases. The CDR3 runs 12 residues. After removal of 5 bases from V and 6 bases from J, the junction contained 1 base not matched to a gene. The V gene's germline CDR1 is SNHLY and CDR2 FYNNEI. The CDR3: CASSRDRDGYTF. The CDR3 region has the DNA TGTGCCAGCAGTCGGGACAGGGATGGCTACACCTTC.

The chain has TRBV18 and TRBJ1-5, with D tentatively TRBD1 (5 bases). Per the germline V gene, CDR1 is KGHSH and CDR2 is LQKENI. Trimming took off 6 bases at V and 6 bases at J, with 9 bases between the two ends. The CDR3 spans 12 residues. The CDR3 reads CASSQGSQPQHF. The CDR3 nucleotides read TGTGCCAGCTCTCAGGGTTCTCAGCCCCAGCATTTT.

The CDR3 sequence is CASSLAGGVDTQYF. The CDR3 DNA reads as TGCGCCAGCAGCTTGGCGGGGGGAGTAGATACGCAGTATTTT. The chain recombines TRBV5-1 with TRBJ2-3; 7 bases agree with TRBD2. In germline, CDR1 is SGHRS, CDR2 YFSETQ. The ends lost 0 bases at V and 5 bases at J; junction bases unmatched: 3. The CDR3 covers 14 residues.

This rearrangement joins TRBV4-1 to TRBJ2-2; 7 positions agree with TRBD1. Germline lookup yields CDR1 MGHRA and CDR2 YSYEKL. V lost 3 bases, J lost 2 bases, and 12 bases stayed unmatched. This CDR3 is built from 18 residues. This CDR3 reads CASSHLPSGTANTGELFF. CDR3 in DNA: TGCGCCAGCAGCCACCTACCCTCCGGGACAGCTAACACCGGGGAGCTGTTTTTT.

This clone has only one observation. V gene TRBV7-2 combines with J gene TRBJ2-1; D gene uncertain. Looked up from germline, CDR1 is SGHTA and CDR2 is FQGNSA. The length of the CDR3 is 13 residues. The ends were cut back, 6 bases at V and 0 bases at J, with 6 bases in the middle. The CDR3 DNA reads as TGTGCCAGCAGACTTGGCTCCTACAATGAGCAGTTCTTC. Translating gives CASRLGSYNEQFF.

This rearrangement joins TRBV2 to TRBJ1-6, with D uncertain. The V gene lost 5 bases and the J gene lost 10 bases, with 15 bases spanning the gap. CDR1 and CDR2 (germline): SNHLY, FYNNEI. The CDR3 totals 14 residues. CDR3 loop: CASSSRLPGSPLHF. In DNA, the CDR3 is TGTGCCAGCAGTTCGAGGCTCCCCGGATCACCCCTCCACTTT. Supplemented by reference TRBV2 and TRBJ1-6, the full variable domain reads EPEVTQTPSHQVTQMGQEVILRCVPISNHLYFYWYRQILGQKVEFLVSFYNNEISEKSEIFDDQFSVERPDGSNFTLKIRSTKLEDSAMYFCASSSRLPGSPLHFGNGTRLTVT.

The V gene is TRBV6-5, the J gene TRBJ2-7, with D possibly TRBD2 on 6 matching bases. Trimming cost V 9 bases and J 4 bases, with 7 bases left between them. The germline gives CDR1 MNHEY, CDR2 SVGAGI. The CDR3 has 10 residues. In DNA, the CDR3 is TGTGCCAGGCGGGGATACGAGCAGTACTTC. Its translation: CARRGYEQYF.

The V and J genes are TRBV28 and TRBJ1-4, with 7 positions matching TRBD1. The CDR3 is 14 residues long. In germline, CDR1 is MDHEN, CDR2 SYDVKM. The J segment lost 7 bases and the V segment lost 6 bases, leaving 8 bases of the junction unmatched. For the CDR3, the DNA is TGTGCCAGCAGACCCCAGGGGGGCGGTGAAAAACTGTTTTTT. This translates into CASRPQGGGEKLFF.

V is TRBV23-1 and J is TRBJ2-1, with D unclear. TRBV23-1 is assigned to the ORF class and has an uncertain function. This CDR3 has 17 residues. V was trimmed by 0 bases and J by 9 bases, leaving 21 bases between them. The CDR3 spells CASSQSFSPLIVSEQFF. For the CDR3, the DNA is TGCGCCAGCAGTCAATCATTCTCCCCCCTTATCGTCAGTGAGCAGTTCTTC.

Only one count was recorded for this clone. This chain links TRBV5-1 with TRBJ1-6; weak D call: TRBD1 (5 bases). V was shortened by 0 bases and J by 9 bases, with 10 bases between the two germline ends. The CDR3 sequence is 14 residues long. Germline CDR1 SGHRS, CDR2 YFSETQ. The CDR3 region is CASSLAGYGSPLHF. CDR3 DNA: TGCGCCAGCAGCTTGGCAGGGTATGGTTCACCCCTCCACTTT.

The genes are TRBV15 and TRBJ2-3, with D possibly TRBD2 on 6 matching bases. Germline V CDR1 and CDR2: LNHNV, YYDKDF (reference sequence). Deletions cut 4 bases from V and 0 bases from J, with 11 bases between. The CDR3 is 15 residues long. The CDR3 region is CATSKRGTSTDTQYF. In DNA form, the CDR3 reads TGTGCCACCAGCAAGCGTGGGACTAGCACAGATACGCAGTATTTT. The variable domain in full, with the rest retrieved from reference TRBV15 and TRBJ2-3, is DAMVIQNPRYQVTQFGKPVTLSCSQTLNHNVMYWYQQKSSQAPKLLFHYYDKDFNNEADTPDNFQSRRPNTSFCFLDIRSPGLGDTAMYLCATSKRGTSTDTQYFGPGTRLTVL.

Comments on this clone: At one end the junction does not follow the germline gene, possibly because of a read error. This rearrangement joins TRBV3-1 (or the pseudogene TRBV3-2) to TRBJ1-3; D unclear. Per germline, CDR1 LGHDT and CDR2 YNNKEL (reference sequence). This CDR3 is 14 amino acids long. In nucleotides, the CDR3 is TGTGCCAGCACCCAAAGAGGGTCCGGAAACACCATATATTTT. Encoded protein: CASTQRGSGNTIYF.

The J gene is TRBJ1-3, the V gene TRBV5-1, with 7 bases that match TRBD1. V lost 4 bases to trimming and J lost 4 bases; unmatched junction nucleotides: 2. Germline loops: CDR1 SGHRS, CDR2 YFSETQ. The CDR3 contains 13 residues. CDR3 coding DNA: TGCGCCAGCAGCGGGACAGAGGGAAACACCATATATTTT. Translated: CASSGTEGNTIYF. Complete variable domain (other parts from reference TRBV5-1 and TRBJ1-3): KAGVTQTPRYLIKTRGQQVTLSCSPISGHRSVSWYQQTPGQGLQFLFEYFSETQRNKGNFPGRFSGRQFSNSRSEMNVSTLELGDSALYLCASSGTEGNTIYFGEGSWLTVV.

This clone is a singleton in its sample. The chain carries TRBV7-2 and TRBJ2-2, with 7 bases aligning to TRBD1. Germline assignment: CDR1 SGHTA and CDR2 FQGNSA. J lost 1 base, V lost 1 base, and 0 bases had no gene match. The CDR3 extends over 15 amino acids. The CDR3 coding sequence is TGTGCCAGCAGCTTAGGGACAGGGAACACCGGGGAGCTGTTTTTT. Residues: CASSLGTGNTGELFF.

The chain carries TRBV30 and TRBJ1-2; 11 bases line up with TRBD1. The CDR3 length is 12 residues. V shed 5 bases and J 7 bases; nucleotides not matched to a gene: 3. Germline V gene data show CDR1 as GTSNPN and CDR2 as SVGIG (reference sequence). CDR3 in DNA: TGTGCCTGGGGACAGGGGGCGCCTGGCTACACCTTC. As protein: CAWGQGAPGYTF.

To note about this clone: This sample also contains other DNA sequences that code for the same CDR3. The CDR3 bases are TGCGCCAGCAGCTTGAGCGGCCAAGAGACCCAGTACTTC. Protein product: CASSLSGQETQYF. The rearrangement uses TRBV5-1 and TRBJ2-5, with D possibly being TRBD2 (5 bases). Between the trimmed V and J ends, which lost 1 base and 1 base, there was a span of 5 bases. CDR1 is SGHRS, CDR2 YFSETQ, per germline. The CDR3 consists of 13 residues.

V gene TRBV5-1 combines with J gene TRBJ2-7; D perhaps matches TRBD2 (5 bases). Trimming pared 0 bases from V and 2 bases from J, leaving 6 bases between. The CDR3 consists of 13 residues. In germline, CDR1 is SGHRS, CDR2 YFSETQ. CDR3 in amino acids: CASSLGAAYEQYF. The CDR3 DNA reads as TGCGCCAGCAGCTTGGGAGCGGCCTACGAGCAGTACTTC.

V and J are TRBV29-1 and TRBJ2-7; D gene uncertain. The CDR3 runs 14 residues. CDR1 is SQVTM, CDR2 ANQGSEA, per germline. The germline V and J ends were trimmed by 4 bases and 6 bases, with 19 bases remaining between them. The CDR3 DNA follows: TGCAGCGTTGGTGGCAGCGCGGTGAGTGGCGAGCAGTACTTC. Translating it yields CSVGGSAVSGEQYF.

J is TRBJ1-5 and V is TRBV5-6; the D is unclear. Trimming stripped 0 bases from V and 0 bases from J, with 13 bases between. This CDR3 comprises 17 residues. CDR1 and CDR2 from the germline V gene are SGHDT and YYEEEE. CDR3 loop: CASSLAAEQYSNQPQHF. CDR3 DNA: TGTGCCAGCAGCTTGGCCGCAGAACAATATAGCAATCAGCCCCAGCATTTT.

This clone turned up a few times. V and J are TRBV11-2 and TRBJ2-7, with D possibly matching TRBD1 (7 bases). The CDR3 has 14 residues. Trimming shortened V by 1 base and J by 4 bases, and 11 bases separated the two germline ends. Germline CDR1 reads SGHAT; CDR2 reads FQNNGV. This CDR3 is CASSLATGRYEQYF. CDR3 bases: TGTGCCAGCAGCTTAGCGACAGGGAGGTACGAGCAGTACTTC.

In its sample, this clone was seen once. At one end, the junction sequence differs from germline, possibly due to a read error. CDR3 protein: CASSIGGALSSEQYF. The CDR3 nucleotides read TGTGCCAGTAGTATTGGGGGCGCATTATCCTCCGAGCAGTACTTC. V gene TRBV19 combines with J gene TRBJ2-7; the D gene is possibly TRBD1 (6 bases). This CDR3 has 15 residues. The germline gives CDR1 LNHDA, CDR2 SQIVND (reference sequence).